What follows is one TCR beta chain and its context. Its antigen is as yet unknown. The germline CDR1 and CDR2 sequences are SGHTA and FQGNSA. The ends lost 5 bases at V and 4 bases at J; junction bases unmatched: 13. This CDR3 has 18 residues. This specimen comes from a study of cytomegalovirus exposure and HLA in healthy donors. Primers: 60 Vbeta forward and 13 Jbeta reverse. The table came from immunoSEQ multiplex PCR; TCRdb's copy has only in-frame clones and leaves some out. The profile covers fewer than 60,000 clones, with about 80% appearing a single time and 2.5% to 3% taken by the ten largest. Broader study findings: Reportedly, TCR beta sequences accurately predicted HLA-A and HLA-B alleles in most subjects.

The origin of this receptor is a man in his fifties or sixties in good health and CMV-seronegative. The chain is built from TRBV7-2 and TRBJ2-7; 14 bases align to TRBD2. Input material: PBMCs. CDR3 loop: CASSKGATSGGARYEQYF. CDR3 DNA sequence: TGTGCCAGCAGCAAGGGGGCGACTAGCGGGGGGGCCAGGTACGAGCAGTACTTC.